This T cell receptor beta chain was sequenced in a study of Ad26.COV2.S vaccination and SARS-CoV-2 variants. Whole-study context: Donor was one of the participants in the Ad26.COV2.S arm of the COV1001 trial.

The method was immunoSEQ multiplex PCR; TCRdb's version includes in-frame clones alone and lacks a portion of them. The table records roughly 320,000 clones, around four fifths of them present only once. With respect to this clone: Its antigen is unidentified.

The V and J ends lost 4 bases and 2 bases, in that order; junction bases with no gene match: 11. The CDR3 covers 17 residues. Germline assignment: CDR1 SGHTA and CDR2 FQGNSA. Study-wide findings and caveats: Vaccine recipients surpassed placebo recipients in spike-specific TCR breadth. Comparability of non-spike TCR breadth was observed across vaccine and placebo recipients.

Treatment in this sample: some 19 received Ad26.COV2.S at low or high dose, single or two shots; five or six received placebo; per-sample allocation not given. Samples were taken on day 63 after the first vaccine or placebo injection. The TCR was taken from a person aged 18 to 59 who received the Ad26.COV2.S COVID-19 vaccine or a placebo. Sample: peripheral blood, taken in a trial of Ad26.COV2.S vaccine versus placebo. V is TRBV7-2 and J is TRBJ2-3; TRBD2 matches 8 bases. The CDR3 sequence: CASSSLPGGNPTDTQYF. In nucleotides, the CDR3 is TGTGCCAGCAGCTCCCTCCCGGGGGGGAACCCCACAGATACGCAGTATTTT.